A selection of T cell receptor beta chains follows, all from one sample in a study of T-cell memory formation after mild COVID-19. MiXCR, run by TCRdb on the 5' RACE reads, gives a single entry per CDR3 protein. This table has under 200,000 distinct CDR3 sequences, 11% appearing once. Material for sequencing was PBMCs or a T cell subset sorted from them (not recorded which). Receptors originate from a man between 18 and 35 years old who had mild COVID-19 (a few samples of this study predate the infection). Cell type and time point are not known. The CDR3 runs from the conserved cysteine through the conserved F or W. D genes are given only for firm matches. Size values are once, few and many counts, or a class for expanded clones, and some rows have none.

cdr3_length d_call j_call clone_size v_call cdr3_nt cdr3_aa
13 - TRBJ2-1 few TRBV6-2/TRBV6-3 TGTGCCAGCAGGCCTACTAGTTTCCATGAGCAGTTCTTC CASRPTSFHEQFF
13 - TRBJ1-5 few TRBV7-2 TGTGCCAGCAGCGTCGGGGGATGGCAGCCCCAGCATTTT CASSVGGWQPQHF
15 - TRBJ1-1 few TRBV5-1 TGCGCCAGCAGCTTGGAGGGACAACTGAACACTGAAGCTTTCTTT CASSLEGQLNTEAFF
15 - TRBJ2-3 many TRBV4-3 TGCGCCAGCAGCCGGGCCCCGGGGATCGCAGATACGCAGTATTTT CASSRAPGIADTQYF
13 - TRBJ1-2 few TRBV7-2 TGTGCCAGCAGCCCCCGAGGGCAGCTCGGCTACACCTTC CASSPRGQLGYTF
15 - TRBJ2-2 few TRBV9 TGTGCCAGCAGCGTGGTCCAACAGGGCACCGGGGAGCTGTTTTTT CASSVVQQGTGELFF
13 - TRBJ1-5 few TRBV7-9 TGTGCCAGCAGCCCCCGGGAGGATCAGCCCCAGCATTTT CASSPREDQPQHF
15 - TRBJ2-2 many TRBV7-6 TGTGCCAGCAGCTCCCCTGAGGGCCCCCGCGGGGAGCTGTTTTTT CASSSPEGPRGELFF
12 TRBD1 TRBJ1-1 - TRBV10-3 TGTGCCATCAGTTTCGACAGGGTTGGTGCTTTCTTT CAISFDRVGAFF
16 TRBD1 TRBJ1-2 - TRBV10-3 TGTGCCACCACCCCGCAGGGACAGGGCGTTAACTATGGCTACACCTTC CATTPQGQGVNYGYTF
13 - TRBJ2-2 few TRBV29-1 TGCAGCGTCGGTTGGACAAACACCGGGGAGCTGTTTTTT CSVGWTNTGELFF
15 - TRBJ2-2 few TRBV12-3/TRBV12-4 TGTGCCAGCAGTTTGGATTCAGGGAGCGCCGGGGAGCTGTTTTTT CASSLDSGSAGELFF
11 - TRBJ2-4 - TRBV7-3 TGTGCCAGCAGCTTAGGGGAAGCGGGGTACTTC CASSLGEAGYF